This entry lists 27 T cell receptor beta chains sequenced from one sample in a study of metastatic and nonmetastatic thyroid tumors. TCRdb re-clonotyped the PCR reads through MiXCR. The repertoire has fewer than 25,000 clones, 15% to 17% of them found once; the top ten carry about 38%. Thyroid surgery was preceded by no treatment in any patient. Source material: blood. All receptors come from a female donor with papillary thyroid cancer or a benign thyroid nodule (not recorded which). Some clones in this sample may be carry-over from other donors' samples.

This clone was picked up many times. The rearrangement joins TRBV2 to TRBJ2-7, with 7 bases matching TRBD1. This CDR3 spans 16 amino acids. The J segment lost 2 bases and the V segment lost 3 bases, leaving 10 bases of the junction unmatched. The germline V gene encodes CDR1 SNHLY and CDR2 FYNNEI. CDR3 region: CASSDSKTGSPYEQYF. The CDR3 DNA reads TGTGCCAGCAGTGATTCCAAGACAGGGAGCCCCTACGAGCAGTACTTC. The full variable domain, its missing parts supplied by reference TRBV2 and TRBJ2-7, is EPEVTQTPSHQVTQMGQEVILRCVPISNHLYFYWYRQILGQKVEFLVSFYNNEISEKSEIFDDQFSVERPDGSNFTLKIRSTKLEDSAMYFCASSDSKTGSPYEQYFGPGTRLTVT.

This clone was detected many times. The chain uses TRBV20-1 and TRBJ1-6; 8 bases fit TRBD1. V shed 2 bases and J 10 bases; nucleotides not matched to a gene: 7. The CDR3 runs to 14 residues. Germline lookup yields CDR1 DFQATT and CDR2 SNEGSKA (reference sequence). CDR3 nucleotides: TGCAGTGCTAGACCCACAGGGGGGGGATCACCCCTCCACTTT. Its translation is CSARPTGGGSPLHF.

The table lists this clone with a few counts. CDR3 sequence: CSAGSGNNHDEQYF. The CDR3 nucleotides are TGCAGTGCAGGTAGTGGCAATAATCACGACGAGCAGTACTTC. The chain is built from TRBV20-1 and TRBJ2-7; D gene unclear. The V gene lost 6 bases and the J gene lost 5 bases, with 20 bases spanning the gap. CDR1 is DFQATT and CDR2 is SNEGSKA in the germline V gene (reference sequence). This CDR3 has 14 residues.

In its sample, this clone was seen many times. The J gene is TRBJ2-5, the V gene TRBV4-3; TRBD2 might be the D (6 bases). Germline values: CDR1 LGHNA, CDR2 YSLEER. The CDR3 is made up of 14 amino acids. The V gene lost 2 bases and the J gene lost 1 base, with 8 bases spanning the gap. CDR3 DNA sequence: TGCGCCAGCAGCCAAACACTAGCCCAAGAGACCCAGTACTTC. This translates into CASSQTLAQETQYF.

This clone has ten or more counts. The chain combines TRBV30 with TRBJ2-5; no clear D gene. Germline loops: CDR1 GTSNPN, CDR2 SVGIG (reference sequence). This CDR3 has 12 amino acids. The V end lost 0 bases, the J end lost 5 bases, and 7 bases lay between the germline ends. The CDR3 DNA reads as TGTGCCTGGAGTGTTCAGCTGGAGACCCAGTACTTC. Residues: CAWSVQLETQYF.

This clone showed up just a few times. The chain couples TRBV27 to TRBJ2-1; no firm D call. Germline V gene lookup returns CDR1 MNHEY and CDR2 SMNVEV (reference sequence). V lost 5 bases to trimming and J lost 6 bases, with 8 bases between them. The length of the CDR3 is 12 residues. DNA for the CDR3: TGTGCCAGCAGTCCCGGTTCCAATGAGCAGTTCTTC. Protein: CASSPGSNEQFF.

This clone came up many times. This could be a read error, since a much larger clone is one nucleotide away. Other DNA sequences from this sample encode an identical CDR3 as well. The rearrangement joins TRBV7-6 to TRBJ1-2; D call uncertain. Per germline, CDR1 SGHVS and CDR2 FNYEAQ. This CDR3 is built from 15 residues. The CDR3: CASSLDETPNYGYTF. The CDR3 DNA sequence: TGTGCCAGCAGCTTAGATGAGACCCCTAACTATGGTTACACCTTC.

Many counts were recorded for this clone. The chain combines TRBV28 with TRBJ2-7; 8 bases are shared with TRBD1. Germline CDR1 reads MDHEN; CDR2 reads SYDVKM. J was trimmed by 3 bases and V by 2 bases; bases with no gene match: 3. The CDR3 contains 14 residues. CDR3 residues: CASSLEDRDYEQYF. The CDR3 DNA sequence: TGTGCCAGCAGTTTAGAGGACAGGGACTACGAGCAGTACTTC.

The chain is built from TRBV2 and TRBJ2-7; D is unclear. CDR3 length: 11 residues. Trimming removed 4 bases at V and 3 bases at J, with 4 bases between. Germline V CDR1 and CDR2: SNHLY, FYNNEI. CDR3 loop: CASSANYEQYF. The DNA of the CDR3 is TGTGCCAGCAGTGCTAACTACGAGCAGTACTTC. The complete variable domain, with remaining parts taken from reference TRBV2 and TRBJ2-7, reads EPEVTQTPSHQVTQMGQEVILRCVPISNHLYFYWYRQILGQKVEFLVSFYNNEISEKSEIFDDQFSVERPDGSNFTLKIRSTKLEDSAMYFCASSANYEQYFGPGTRLTVT.

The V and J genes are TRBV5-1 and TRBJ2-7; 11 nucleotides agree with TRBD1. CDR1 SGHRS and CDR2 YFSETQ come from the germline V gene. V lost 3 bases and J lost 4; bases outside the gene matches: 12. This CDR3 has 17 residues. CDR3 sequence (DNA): TGCGCCAGCAGCTGGGGATCCCGGGACAGGGGGACTTACGAGCAGTACTTC. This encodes CASSWGSRDRGTYEQYF.

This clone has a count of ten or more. The CDR3 nucleotides read TGTGCCAGCAGGTTCGGACTAGCGGGGACCTACGAGCAGTACTTC. Its protein product is CASRFGLAGTYEQYF. The chain recombines TRBV28 with TRBJ2-7; 12 bases map to TRBD2. The germline CDR1 and CDR2 sequences are MDHEN and SYDVKM. This CDR3 has 15 amino acids. V lost 6 bases, J lost 2 bases, and 5 bases stayed unmatched.

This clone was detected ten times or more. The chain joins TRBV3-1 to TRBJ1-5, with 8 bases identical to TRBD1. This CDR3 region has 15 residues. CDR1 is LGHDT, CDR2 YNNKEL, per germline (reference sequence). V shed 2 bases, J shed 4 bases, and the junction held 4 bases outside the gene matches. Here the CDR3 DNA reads TGTGCCAGCAGCCAAATGGGACAGGTGAATCAGCCCCAGCATTTT. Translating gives CASSQMGQVNQPQHF.

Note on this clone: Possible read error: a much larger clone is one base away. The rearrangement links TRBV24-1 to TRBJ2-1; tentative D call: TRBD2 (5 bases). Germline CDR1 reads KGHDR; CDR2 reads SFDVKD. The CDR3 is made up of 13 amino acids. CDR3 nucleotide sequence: TGTGCCACCAGTGATTTAGCGGCTGATGAGCAGTCCTTC. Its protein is CATSDLAADEQSF.

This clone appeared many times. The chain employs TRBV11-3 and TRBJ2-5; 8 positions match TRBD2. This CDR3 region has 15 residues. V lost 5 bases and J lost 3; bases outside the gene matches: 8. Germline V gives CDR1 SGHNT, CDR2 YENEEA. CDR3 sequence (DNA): TGTGCCAGCAGCCCCGGGGGGGGGAGAGAAGAGACCCAGTACTTC. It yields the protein CASSPGGGREETQYF.

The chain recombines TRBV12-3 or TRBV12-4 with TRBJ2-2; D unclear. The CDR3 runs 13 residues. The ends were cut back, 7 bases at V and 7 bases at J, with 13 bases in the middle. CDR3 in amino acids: CASILVGHGELFF. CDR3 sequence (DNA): TGTGCCAGCATCCTGGTAGGCCACGGGGAGCTGTTTTTT.

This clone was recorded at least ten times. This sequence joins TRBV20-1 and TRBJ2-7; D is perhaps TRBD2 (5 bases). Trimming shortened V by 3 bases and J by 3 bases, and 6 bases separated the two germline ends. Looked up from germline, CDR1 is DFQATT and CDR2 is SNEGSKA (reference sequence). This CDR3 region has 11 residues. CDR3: CSARGSYEQYF. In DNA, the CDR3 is TGCAGTGCTAGGGGGAGCTACGAGCAGTACTTC.

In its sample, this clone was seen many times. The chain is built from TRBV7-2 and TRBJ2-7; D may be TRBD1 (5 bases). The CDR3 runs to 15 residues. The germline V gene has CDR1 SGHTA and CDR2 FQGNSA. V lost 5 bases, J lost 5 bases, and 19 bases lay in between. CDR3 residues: CASSPFDRYADEQYF. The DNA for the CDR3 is TGTGCCAGCAGCCCGTTCGACAGATACGCGGACGAGCAGTACTTC.

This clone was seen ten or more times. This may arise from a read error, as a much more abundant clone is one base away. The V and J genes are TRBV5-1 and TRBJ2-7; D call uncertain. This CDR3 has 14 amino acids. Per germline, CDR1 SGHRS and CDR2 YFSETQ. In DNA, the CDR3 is TGCGCCGGCAGCTTGGCCAGGTTTTCGGACGAGCAGTACTTC. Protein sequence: CAGSLARFSDEQYF.

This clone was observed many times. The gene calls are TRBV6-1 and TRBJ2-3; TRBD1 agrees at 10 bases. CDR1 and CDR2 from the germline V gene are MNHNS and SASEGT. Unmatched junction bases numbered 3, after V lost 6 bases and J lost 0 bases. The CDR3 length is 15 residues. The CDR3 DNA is TGTGCCAGCAGGGGACAGGGGCTAAGCACAGATACGCAGTATTTT. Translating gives CASRGQGLSTDTQYF.

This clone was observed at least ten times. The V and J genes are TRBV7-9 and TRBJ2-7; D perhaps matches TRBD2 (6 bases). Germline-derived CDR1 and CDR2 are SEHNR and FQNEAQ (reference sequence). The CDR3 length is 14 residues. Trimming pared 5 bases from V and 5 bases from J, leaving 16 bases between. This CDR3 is CASSPTTSHHEQYF. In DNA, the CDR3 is TGTGCCAGCAGCCCGACGACTAGTCACCACGAGCAGTACTTC.

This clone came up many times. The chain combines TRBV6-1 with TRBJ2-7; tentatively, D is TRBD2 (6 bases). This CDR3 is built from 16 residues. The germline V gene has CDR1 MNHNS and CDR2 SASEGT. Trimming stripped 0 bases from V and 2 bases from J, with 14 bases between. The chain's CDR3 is CASSEAGGTETYEQYF. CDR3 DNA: TGTGCCAGCAGTGAAGCGGGCGGGACTGAGACCTACGAGCAGTACTTC.

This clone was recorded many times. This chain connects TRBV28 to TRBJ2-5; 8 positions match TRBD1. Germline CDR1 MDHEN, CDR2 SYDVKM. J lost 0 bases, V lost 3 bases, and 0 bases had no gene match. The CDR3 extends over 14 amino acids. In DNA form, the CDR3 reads TGTGCCAGCAGTTTGGGACAGGACCAAGAGACCCAGTACTTC. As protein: CASSLGQDQETQYF.

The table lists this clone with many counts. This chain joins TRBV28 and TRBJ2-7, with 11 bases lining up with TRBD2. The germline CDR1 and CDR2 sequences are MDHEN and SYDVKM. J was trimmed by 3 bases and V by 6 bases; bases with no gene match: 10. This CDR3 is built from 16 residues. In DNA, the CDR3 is TGTGCCAGCAGCGCTGTCGGGACTAGCGGAAGCTACGAGCAGTACTTC. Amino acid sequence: CASSAVGTSGSYEQYF.

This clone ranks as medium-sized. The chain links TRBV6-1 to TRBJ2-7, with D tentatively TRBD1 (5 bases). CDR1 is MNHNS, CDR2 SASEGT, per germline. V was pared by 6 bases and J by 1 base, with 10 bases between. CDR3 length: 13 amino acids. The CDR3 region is CASRRTKSYEQYF. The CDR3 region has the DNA TGTGCCAGCAGAAGGACAAAGTCCTACGAGCAGTACTTC.

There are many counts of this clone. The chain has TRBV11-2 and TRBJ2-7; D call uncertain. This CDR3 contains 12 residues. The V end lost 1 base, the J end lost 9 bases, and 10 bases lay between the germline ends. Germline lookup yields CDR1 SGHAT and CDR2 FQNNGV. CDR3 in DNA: TGTGCCAGCAGCTTAGGATCGGCCCGGCAGTACTTC. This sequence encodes CASSLGSARQYF.

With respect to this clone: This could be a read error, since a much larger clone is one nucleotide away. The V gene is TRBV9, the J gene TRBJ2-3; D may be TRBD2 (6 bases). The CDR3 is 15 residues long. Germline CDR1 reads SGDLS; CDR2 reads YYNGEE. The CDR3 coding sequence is TGTGTCAGCAGCGTAGATGCGGCCCGGGGGATTACGCAGTATTTT. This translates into CVSSVDAARGITQYF. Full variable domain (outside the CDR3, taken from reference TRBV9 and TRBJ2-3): DSGVTQTPKHLITATGQRVTLRCSPRSGDLSVYWYQQSLDQGLQFLIQYYNGEERAKGNILERFSAQQFPDLHSELNLSSLELGDSALYFCVSSVDAARGITQYFGPGTRLTVL.

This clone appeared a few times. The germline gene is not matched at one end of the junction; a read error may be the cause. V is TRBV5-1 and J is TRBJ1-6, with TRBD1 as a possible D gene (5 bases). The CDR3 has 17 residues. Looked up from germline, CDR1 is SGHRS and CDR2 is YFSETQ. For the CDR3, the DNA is TGCGCCAACCGACCGGACACGGCGGGGTCCTACAATTCACCCCTCCACTTT. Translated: CANRPDTAGSYNSPLHF.